The 30 T cell receptor beta chains reported below all come from one sample, sequenced in a study of memory CD4+ T cells and cytomegalovirus serostatus. Single viable CD3+CD4+CD8-CD45RO+ cells were sorted as the memory CD4+ T cells. Sequencing was performed with immunoSEQ multiplex PCR; in TCRdb, only in-frame clones are kept and a portion is missing. The sample lists some 48,000 clones; about 78% were seen once. The sequenced sample consisted of memory CD4+ T cells from blood. Receptor source: an adult in good health and CMV-seronegative.

This clone has just a few counts. The chain uses TRBV4-1 and TRBJ1-4; D ambiguous. V was clipped by 0 bases and J by 1 base, with 6 bases between them. This CDR3 contains 15 residues. Germline CDR1 is MGHRA and CDR2 is YSYEKL. The CDR3 loop is CASSQERVTNEKLFF. The CDR3 DNA is TGCGCCAGCAGCCAAGAGAGGGTAACTAATGAAAAACTGTTTTTT.

The rearrangement links TRBV28 to TRBJ1-5; 9 bases are a match to TRBD1. The V gene end was trimmed by 5 bases and the J gene end by 5 bases; junction bases not matched to a gene: 7. The CDR3 is 15 residues long. The germline gives CDR1 MDHEN, CDR2 SYDVKM. Written as DNA, the CDR3 is TGTGCCAGCAGTCATTACAGGGGGCGTGATCAGCCCCAGCATTTT. Its translation is CASSHYRGRDQPQHF.

CDR3 DNA sequence: TGCGCCAGCAGCTTGGGGGACCCGGGACTAGCGGGAGGAGAGACCCAGTACTTC. This gives the protein CASSLGDPGLAGGETQYF. The chain joins TRBV5-1 to TRBJ2-5; 15 bases are a match to TRBD2. Germline CDR1 reads SGHRS; CDR2 reads YFSETQ. V lost 0 bases to trimming and J lost 4 bases; unmatched junction nucleotides: 7. This CDR3 has 18 residues.

The chain joins TRBV9 to TRBJ2-3; TRBD2 matches 8 bases. Germline CDR1 reads SGDLS; CDR2 reads YYNGEE. The J segment lost 5 bases and the V segment lost 0 bases, leaving 17 bases of the junction unmatched. The CDR3 sequence is 19 residues long. The CDR3 sequence is CASSVGPGRGAGVGDTQYF. The CDR3 nucleotides read TGTGCCAGCAGCGTAGGTCCGGGGCGTGGAGCGGGAGTAGGAGATACGCAGTATTTT.

This chain connects TRBV28 to TRBJ2-7, with 8 bases that match TRBD1. Trimming removed 7 bases from V and 7 bases from J; junction bases left unmatched: 9. The CDR3 spans 13 residues. Germline-derived CDR1 and CDR2 are MDHEN and SYDVKM. The CDR3 DNA sequence: TGTGCCAGCAATACACAGGGGGTTCGGGAGCAGTACTTC. This encodes CASNTQGVREQYF.

The V and J genes are TRBV7-9 and TRBJ2-2; TRBD2 aligns across 8 bases. The CDR3 has 15 amino acids. Germline values: CDR1 SEHNR, CDR2 FQNEAQ (reference sequence). V lost 5 bases and J lost 1; bases outside the gene matches: 3. CDR3 in amino acids: CASSPGGVNTGELFF. In nucleotides, the CDR3 is TGTGCCAGCAGCCCCGGGGGGGTGAACACCGGGGAGCTGTTTTTT.

This clone was detected a few times. V usage is TRBV28 and J usage is TRBJ1-1; 9 nucleotides align to TRBD1. CDR3 size: 11 residues. Trimming at V came to 8 bases and at J to 11 bases, leaving 6 bases not matched to a gene. CDR1 and CDR2 from the germline V gene are MDHEN and SYDVKM. DNA of the CDR3: TGTGCCAGCCTTGACAGGGGGAGCGCTTTCTTT. Translated: CASLDRGSAFF.

This chain joins TRBV5-6 and TRBJ2-3, with 14 bases aligning to TRBD2. The CDR3 runs to 17 residues. J lost 1 base, V lost 3 bases, and 4 bases had no gene match. The germline gives CDR1 SGHDT, CDR2 YYEEEE. The CDR3 sequence is CASSSRLAGGRTDTQYF. Written as DNA, the CDR3 is TGTGCCAGCAGCTCTCGACTAGCGGGAGGGCGCACAGATACGCAGTATTTT.

This rearrangement joins TRBV2 to TRBJ1-3; 7 nucleotides align to TRBD1. This CDR3 is built from 16 residues. The germline V gene has CDR1 SNHLY and CDR2 FYNNEI. The J segment lost 4 bases and the V segment lost 8 bases, leaving 14 bases of the junction unmatched. The DNA for the CDR3 is TGTGCCAGCCGGAAAGACACCGGGACAGCCGGAAACACCATATATTTT. Its protein is CASRKDTGTAGNTIYF.

V is TRBV28 and J is TRBJ1-2; 9 nucleotides agree with TRBD1. V dropped 5 bases and J dropped 5; count of bases not matched to a gene: 6. The CDR3 consists of 14 residues. Germline V gene sequence: CDR1 MDHEN, CDR2 SYDVKM. CDR3 sequence (DNA): TGTGCCAGCAGTCGACAGGGGGGGCTATATGGCTACACCTTC. Protein sequence: CASSRQGGLYGYTF.

The CDR3 loop reads CASNQGGSSQTQYF. CDR3 DNA: TGTGCCAGCAACCAGGGGGGTAGTTCGCAGACCCAGTACTTC. The chain couples TRBV6-1 to TRBJ2-5, with a tentative D call TRBD1 (7 bases). This CDR3 is 14 amino acids long. V lost 7 bases, J lost 6 bases, and 18 bases lay in between. Germline-derived CDR1 and CDR2 are MNHNS and SASEGT.

This clone was detected only once. V is TRBV19 and J is TRBJ2-7, with 7 bases aligning to TRBD1. The CDR3 totals 12 residues. Trimming removed 9 bases from V and 2 bases from J; junction bases left unmatched: 4. Germline V gene data show CDR1 as LNHDA and CDR2 as SQIVND (reference sequence). CDR3 nucleotide sequence: TGTGCCAGGCGACAGGGCCCCTACGAGCAGTACTTC. Amino acid sequence: CARRQGPYEQYF.

This clone was seen a single time. CDR3 amino acids: CSVPGNGYTF. CDR3 coding DNA: TGCAGCGTTCCGGGGAATGGCTACACCTTC. The chain couples TRBV29-1 to TRBJ1-2; D gene ambiguous. Germline CDR1 is SQVTM and CDR2 is ANQGSEA. The V end lost 5 bases, the J end lost 6 bases, and 7 bases lay between the germline ends. The CDR3 runs 10 residues.

The genes are TRBV6-5 and TRBJ2-7, with TRBD1 as a possible D gene (6 bases). The CDR3 contains 15 residues. The V end was cut by 0 bases, the J end by 4 bases, with 13 bases between. Germline values: CDR1 MNHEY, CDR2 SVGAGI. The CDR3 sequence: CASSYSGPGEYEQYF. The CDR3 region has the DNA TGTGCCAGCAGTTACTCGGGGCCAGGGGAGTACGAGCAGTACTTC.

DNA for the CDR3: TGTGCCTGGAGCCGGGACAGGGTACCGCGCGGGGCCAACGTCCTGACTTTC. Its protein is CAWSRDRVPRGANVLTF. The chain carries TRBV30 and TRBJ2-6; 9 nucleotides align to TRBD1. V lost 3 bases, J lost 4 bases, and 10 bases stayed unmatched. Germline lookup yields CDR1 GTSNPN and CDR2 SVGIG (reference sequence). CDR3 length: 17 residues.

This clone came up a few times. A read error may produce the germline difference seen at one junction end. This rearrangement joins TRBV7-7 to TRBJ1-5; weak D call: TRBD1 (6 bases). CDR1 is SSHAT, CDR2 FNYEAQ, per germline (reference sequence). The CDR3 has 17 amino acids. The CDR3 spells CASSLDGAGVGNQPQHF. The CDR3 coding sequence is TGTGCTAGCAGCTTAGATGGTGCAGGGGTAGGCAATCAGCCCCAGCATTTT.

V is TRBV20-1 and J is TRBJ2-5, with D unresolved. In germline, CDR1 is DFQATT, CDR2 SNEGSKA (reference sequence). The CDR3 sequence is 11 residues long. Trimming removed 3 bases at V and 2 bases at J, with 4 bases between. CDR3 bases: TGCAGTGCTAGCCCTCAAGAGACCCAGTACTTC. It specifies CSASPQETQYF.

This chain uses TRBV4-2 with TRBJ2-4; no clear D. V was shortened by 4 bases and J by 1 base, with 8 bases between the two germline ends. The V gene's germline CDR1 is LGHNA and CDR2 YNFKEQ. The CDR3 has 14 amino acids. The CDR3 is CASSPVRAKNIQYF. CDR3 DNA sequence: TGTGCCAGCAGCCCGGTTAGGGCCAAAAACATTCAGTACTTC.

The chain is built from TRBV28 and TRBJ2-1, with 7 bases fitting TRBD1. CDR3 length equals 15 residues. V lost 5 bases to trimming and J lost 7 bases; unmatched junction nucleotides: 11. Germline lookup yields CDR1 MDHEN and CDR2 SYDVKM. The CDR3 is CASSRRLQGRNEQFF. The CDR3 region has the DNA TGTGCCAGCAGTCGCCGCCTACAGGGGAGAAATGAGCAGTTCTTC. Drawing the rest from reference TRBV28 and TRBJ2-1, the complete variable domain is DVKVTQSSRYLVKRTGEKVFLECVQDMDHENMFWYRQDPGLGLRLIYFSYDVKMKEKGDIPEGYSVSREKKERFSLILESASTNQTSMYLCASSRRLQGRNEQFFGPGTRLTVL.

The chain links TRBV5-6 to TRBJ2-7, with 8 bases fitting TRBD2. V lost 1 base, J lost 0 bases, and 9 bases stayed unmatched. The CDR3 loop spans 17 amino acids. Germline values: CDR1 SGHDT, CDR2 YYEEEE. The CDR3, as DNA: TGTGCCAGCAGCTTGAGGCTAGCGGGTTCTAGCTCCTACGAGCAGTACTTC. It encodes CASSLRLAGSSSYEQYF.

This clone came up a few times. The chain couples TRBV9 to TRBJ1-2; D is perhaps TRBD1 (5 bases). The germline CDR1 and CDR2 sequences are SGDLS and YYNGEE. V dropped 2 bases and J dropped 5 bases, with 13 bases sitting between them. The CDR3 extends over 14 amino acids. CDR3 coding DNA: TGTGCCAGCAGCGTGGGGTCAGGGACGTATGGCTACACCTTC. It yields the protein CASSVGSGTYGYTF.

This chain links TRBV12-5 with TRBJ1-4; D not resolved. The germline V and J ends were trimmed by 1 base and 3 bases, with 9 bases remaining between them. The germline V gene encodes CDR1 LGHNT and CDR2 FRNRAP. The CDR3 runs 15 residues. CDR3 in DNA: TGTGCTAGTGGTTTGGGGACCGTCGCTAATGAAAAACTGTTTTTT. It encodes CASGLGTVANEKLFF. Variable domain in full (rest from reference TRBV12-5 and TRBJ1-4): DARVTQTPRHKVTEMGQEVTMRCQPILGHNTVFWYRQTMMQGLELLAYFRNRAPLDDSGMPKDRFSAEMPDATLATLKIQPSEPRDSAVYFCASGLGTVANEKLFFGSGTQLSVL.

The gene calls are TRBV29-1 and TRBJ2-5; 8 bases align to TRBD2. The CDR3 loop spans 14 amino acids. Germline V CDR1 and CDR2: SQVTM, ANQGSEA. V dropped 4 bases and J dropped 3; count of bases not matched to a gene: 7. The CDR3 coding sequence is TGCAGCGTTGCGCCGTTAGCGGGGAAAGAGACCCAGTACTTC. Residues: CSVAPLAGKETQYF.

This chain uses TRBV7-6 with TRBJ2-7; TRBD2 is a possible D gene (6 bases). The CDR3 consists of 16 residues. The V and J ends lost 6 bases and 0 bases respectively, with 18 bases between them. The germline CDR1 and CDR2 sequences are SGHVS and FNYEAQ. This CDR3 reads CASSPNGGGSSYEQYF. CDR3 sequence (DNA): TGTGCCAGCAGTCCTAATGGGGGAGGCTCCTCCTACGAGCAGTACTTC.

This clone was detected once. This sequence joins TRBV2 and TRBJ2-3; TRBD2 matches at 10 bases. The CDR3 runs 16 residues. CDR1 and CDR2 (germline): SNHLY, FYNNEI. V was pared by 2 bases and J by 4 bases, with 6 bases of the junction left unmatched. The CDR3 loop reads CASSELAGVPADTQYF. The CDR3 DNA reads TGTGCCAGCAGTGAACTAGCGGGGGTCCCCGCAGATACGCAGTATTTT.

In regard to this clone: Other nucleotide sequences from this sample produce the same CDR3. V is TRBV11-3 and J is TRBJ1-3; 8 bases map to TRBD1. Trimming cost V 5 bases and J 2 bases; bases outside gene matches: 5. CDR1 is SGHNT, CDR2 YENEEA, per germline. This CDR3 has 15 residues. The CDR3, as DNA: TGTGCCAGCAGCCCAGGACAGGGCCCTGGAAACACCATATATTTT. This codes for CASSPGQGPGNTIYF.

There are a few counts of this clone. This chain connects TRBV4-1 to TRBJ2-7, with 10 bases aligning to TRBD1. This CDR3 spans 15 amino acids. V trimming: 4 bases; J trimming: 6 bases; junction bases outside the gene matches: 9. Germline V gene data show CDR1 as MGHRA and CDR2 as YSYEKL. The CDR3 region is CASSLGWGTGVEQYF. DNA for the CDR3: TGCGCCAGCAGCCTAGGGTGGGGGACAGGGGTCGAGCAGTACTTC.

The chain has TRBV11-2 and TRBJ2-2, with D possibly being TRBD1 (5 bases). This CDR3 comprises 15 residues. CDR1 and CDR2 (germline): SGHAT, FQNNGV. V was cut by 2 bases and J by 4 bases, with 11 bases left in between. CDR3 coding DNA: TGTGCCAGCAGCTTATTGGCAGGGCCCACCGGGGAGCTGTTTTTT. Translated: CASSLLAGPTGELFF.

This sequence joins TRBV2 and TRBJ2-3, with 15 positions matching TRBD2. CDR1 and CDR2 from the germline V gene are SNHLY and FYNNEI. V gave up 3 bases and J gave up 4 bases; unmatched junction bases: 17. The CDR3 extends over 21 amino acids. CDR3 loop: CASSDTDPGTSGRLDSDTQYF. Here the CDR3 DNA reads TGTGCCAGCAGTGATACCGACCCAGGGACTAGCGGGAGGTTGGACTCAGATACGCAGTATTTT.

This clone showed up just once. The chain recombines TRBV25-1 with TRBJ2-7; no firm D call. Germline CDR1 and CDR2: MGHDK and SYGVNS. This CDR3 is built from 15 residues. V gave up 3 bases and J gave up 2 bases, with 14 bases separating them. CDR3 DNA: TGTGCCAGCAGTGAGGGCCGCGGAAGAACCTACGAGCAGTACTTC. It translates to CASSEGRGRTYEQYF.